The following is a T cell receptor beta chain sequence with its context. The sample belongs to a study of blood T cell repertoires in COVID-19. Study background: Samples representing acute and convalescent COVID-19 were sourced from the United States, Italy and Spain.

Germline lookup yields CDR1 SGHRS and CDR2 YFSETQ. The CDR3 extends over 14 amino acids. Trimming removed 4 bases from V and 0 bases from J, with 10 bases in between. Method: immunoSEQ multiplex PCR; TCRdb's copy keeps in-frame clones and lacks some. The data hold approximately 200,000 clones, with approximately 81% observed a single time. V gene TRBV5-1 combines with J gene TRBJ2-5; D may be TRBD2 (5 bases). Specimen: peripheral blood. This receptor was obtained from a woman aged 80 or older with COVID-19, enrolled during active disease. The CDR3 loop is CASSLDYNQETQYF. The CDR3 DNA reads as TGCGCCAGCAGCCTAGACTATAACCAAGAGACCCAGTACTTC.